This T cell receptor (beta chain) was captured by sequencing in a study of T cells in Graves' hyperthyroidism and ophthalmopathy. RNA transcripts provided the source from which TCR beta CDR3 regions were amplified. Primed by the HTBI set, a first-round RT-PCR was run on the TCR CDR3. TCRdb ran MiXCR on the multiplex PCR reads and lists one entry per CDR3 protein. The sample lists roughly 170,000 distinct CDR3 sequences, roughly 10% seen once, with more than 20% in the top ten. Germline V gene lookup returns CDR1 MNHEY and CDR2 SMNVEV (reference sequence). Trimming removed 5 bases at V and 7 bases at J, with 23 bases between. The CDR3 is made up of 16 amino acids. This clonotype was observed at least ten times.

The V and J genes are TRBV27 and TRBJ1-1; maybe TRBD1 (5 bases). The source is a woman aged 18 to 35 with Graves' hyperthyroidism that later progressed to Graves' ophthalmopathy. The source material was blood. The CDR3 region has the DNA TGTGCCAGCAGTCCGCTAGCCCCACTCGGGACCGATGAAGCTTTCTTT. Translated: CASSPLAPLGTDEAFF.